A single T cell receptor beta chain is shown here with its context. Its target is not known. This sample stems from a study of shared clonotypes between healthy human individuals. In the authors' workflow: As immunoSEQ supplied junction-only sequences (without quality scores), filtering differed. Using immunoSEQ multiplex PCR, the repertoire was profiled, and TCRdb retains in-frame clones only, with some absent. V and J calls and clone size are as listed in that table; D and trimming were resolved from the DNA. The sample consists of under 600,000 clones, about 96% of them appearing once. Findings and limits, study-wide: Between a handful of donors, naive CD4 clonotypes were shared at a level of approximately 5%.

The CDR3 runs to 11 residues. Trimming stripped 5 bases from V and 4 bases from J, with 6 bases between. Per germline, CDR1 MNHNY and CDR2 SVGAGI (reference sequence). The J gene is TRBJ2-7, the V gene TRBV6-6, with no clear D. The sequencing sample was made of naive CD4+ T cells sorted from blood. Described subset: CD45RA+ positively selected. The sequence was obtained from a woman aged 25-40 years in good health. The CDR3 here is CASSTDYEQYF. The CDR3 DNA follows: TGTGCCAGCAGTACCGATTACGAGCAGTACTTC.